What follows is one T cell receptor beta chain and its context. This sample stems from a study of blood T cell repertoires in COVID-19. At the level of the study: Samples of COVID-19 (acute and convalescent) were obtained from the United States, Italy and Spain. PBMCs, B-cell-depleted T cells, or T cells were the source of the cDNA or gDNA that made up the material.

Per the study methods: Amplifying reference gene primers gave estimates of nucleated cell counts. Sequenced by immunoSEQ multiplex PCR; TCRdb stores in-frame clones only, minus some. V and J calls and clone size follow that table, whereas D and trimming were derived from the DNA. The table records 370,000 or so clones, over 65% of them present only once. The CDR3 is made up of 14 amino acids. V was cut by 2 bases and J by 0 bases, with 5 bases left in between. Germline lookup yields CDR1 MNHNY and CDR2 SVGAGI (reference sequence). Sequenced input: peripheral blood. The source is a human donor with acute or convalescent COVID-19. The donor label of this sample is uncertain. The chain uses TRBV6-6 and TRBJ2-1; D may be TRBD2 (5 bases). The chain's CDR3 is CASSYGSSYNEQFF. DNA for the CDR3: TGTGCCAGCAGTTACGGGAGCTCCTACAATGAGCAGTTCTTC.